This is a list of T cell receptor beta chains from one sample in a study of cytomegalovirus exposure and HLA in healthy donors. Sequencing used immunoSEQ multiplex PCR; TCRdb keeps in-frame clones, though not all of them. The sample has 85,000 to 100,000 clones; around three quarters are singletons. The specimen was PBMCs. All receptors come from a male donor in good health and CMV-seropositive. CDR3s include the opening cysteine and the closing phenylalanine or tryptophan. The order of the fields is CDR3 protein, CDR3 DNA, D gene, J gene, clone size, V gene. A D gene is named only where the DNA matches it firmly. Expanded clones get a size class; other rows say once, few or many, or leave the size out.

CSVEMGTGGHGGYTF TGCAGCGTTGAGATGGGGACAGGGGGCCATGGGGGCTACACCTTC TRBD1 TRBJ1-2 few TRBV29-1
CAWRQGSSGNTIYF TGTGCCTGGAGACAGGGGAGCTCTGGAAACACCATATATTTT TRBD1 TRBJ1-3 - TRBV30
CASSPASDSSYEQYF TGTGCCAGCAGCCCCGCGAGCGACAGCTCCTACGAGCAGTACTTC - TRBJ2-7 - TRBV11-3
CASSQPMAGRESEAFF TGCGCCAGCAGCCAGCCTATGGCAGGGCGGGAGTCTGAAGCTTTCTTT - TRBJ1-1 - TRBV4-1
CSARRDTAGEQYF TGCAGCGCCCGCCGGGACACCGCAGGGGAGCAGTACTTC - TRBJ2-7 - TRBV29-1
CAWAGEPGELFF TGTGCCTGGGCAGGGGAGCCCGGGGAGCTGTTTTTT - TRBJ2-2 - TRBV30
CASSEYGLYTF TGTGCCAGCAGTGAATATGGGCTGTACACCTTC - TRBJ1-2 - TRBV25-1
CASSLLAQGGSEAFF TGTGCCAGCAGTCTCCTGGCGCAGGGAGGCTCTGAAGCTTTCTTT - TRBJ1-1 - TRBV6-5
CASSIGQVGGEAFF TGCGCCAGCAGTATCGGACAGGTCGGGGGTGAAGCTTTCTTT TRBD1 TRBJ1-1 - TRBV5-1
CASSSFPVTYEQYF TGTGCCAGCAGCTCCTTCCCGGTCACCTACGAGCAGTACTTC - TRBJ2-7 - TRBV9
CAISESGGIGETQYF TGTGCCATCAGTGAATCCGGGGGTATCGGAGAGACCCAGTACTTC - TRBJ2-5 - TRBV10-3
CASSYSARGSYEQYF TGTGCCAGCAGTTACTCCGCCAGGGGGTCCTACGAGCAGTACTTC TRBD1 TRBJ2-7 - TRBV6-5
CASNWAGANVLTF TGTGCCAGCAACTGGGCCGGGGCCAACGTCCTGACTTTC - TRBJ2-6 - TRBV2
CASRITGERQPQHF TGTGCCAGCAGAATCACAGGGGAGCGGCAGCCCCAGCATTTT TRBD1 TRBJ1-5 - TRBV2
CATGQGFDEQFF TGTGCCACCGGACAGGGGTTCGATGAGCAGTTCTTC TRBD1 TRBJ2-1 - TRBV6-6
CASSIVGGGNQPQHF TGTGCCAGTAGTATAGTGGGGGGGGGCAATCAGCCCCAGCATTTT - TRBJ1-5 - TRBV19
CASSGQTNTEAFF TGTGCCAGCAGTGGACAGACGAACACTGAAGCTTTCTTT - TRBJ1-1 - TRBV6-1
CASSLRGQGAFF TGTGCCAGCAGCTTAAGGGGACAGGGGGCTTTCTTT TRBD1 TRBJ1-1 - TRBV11-2
CAWSVDRGILGETQYF TGTGCCTGGAGTGTAGACCGCGGTATTCTAGGAGAGACCCAGTACTTC - TRBJ2-5 - TRBV30
CASSLVGTRGSPLHF TGTGCCAGCAGTTTAGTGGGGACTAGGGGGTCACCCCTCCACTTT - TRBJ1-6 once TRBV27
CASSTSSRGLNTEAFF TGTGCCAGTAGTACCTCTTCCAGGGGGCTGAACACTGAAGCTTTCTTT TRBD1 TRBJ1-1 once TRBV19
CASSEQGARAYGYTF TGTGCCAGCAGTGAACAGGGGGCACGGGCCTATGGCTACACCTTC TRBD1 TRBJ1-2 - TRBV6-1
CASSEDRGLLWNTEAFF TGTGCCAGCAGTGAAGACAGGGGGCTGCTTTGGAACACTGAAGCTTTCTTT TRBD1 TRBJ1-1 - TRBV6-1
CASSLLQGPYEQYF TGCGCCAGCAGCTTACTACAGGGGCCCTACGAGCAGTACTTC TRBD1 TRBJ2-7 - TRBV5-1
CASSQDRRGTLGTQYF TGTGCCAGCAGCCAAGATAGGCGGGGAACGTTAGGGACCCAGTACTTC - TRBJ2-5 - TRBV4-2
CAWSVTGGGSPLHF TGTGCCTGGAGTGTAACAGGGGGAGGCTCACCCCTCCACTTT TRBD1 TRBJ1-6 - TRBV30
CASSSRQGWYGYTF TGTGCCAGCAGTAGCCGACAGGGGTGGTATGGCTACACCTTC TRBD1 TRBJ1-2 - TRBV27
CASSQERSVNYGYTF TGCGCCAGCAGCCAAGAGCGATCGGTAAACTATGGCTACACCTTC - TRBJ1-2 - TRBV4-1
CASSLQGVPSEQYF TGTGCCAGCAGCCTACAGGGTGTTCCTTCCGAGCAGTACTTC - TRBJ2-7 few TRBV5-6
CASSPSTDGSPLHF TGTGCCAGCTCACCATCAACAGATGGTTCACCCCTCCACTTT - TRBJ1-6 - TRBV18
CASSVVAGAPTDTQYF TGTGCCAGCAGCGTAGTCGCGGGGGCCCCCACAGATACGCAGTATTTT - TRBJ2-3 once TRBV9
CASRDRGNSPLHF TGTGCCAGCAGGGACAGGGGGAATTCACCCCTCCACTTT TRBD1 TRBJ1-6 - TRBV6-5
CASSLGRYYGYTF TGTGCCAGTAGTCTGGGCAGATACTATGGCTACACCTTC - TRBJ1-2 - TRBV19
CASSHPPGGARAFF TGCGCCAGCAGCCACCCGCCTGGGGGGGCGCGAGCTTTCTTT - TRBJ1-1 - TRBV4-1
CASSPRGLRNTEAFF TGTGCCAGCAGCCCGAGAGGCCTCAGGAACACTGAAGCTTTCTTT - TRBJ1-1 - TRBV6-6
CASSKQGGQGSPLHF TGTGCCAGCAGTAAACAGGGCGGACAGGGTTCACCCCTCCACTTT TRBD1 TRBJ1-6 - TRBV6-5
CASRSGGARDQPQHF TGTGCCAGCAGGTCAGGGGGCGCGAGGGATCAGCCCCAGCATTTT TRBD1 TRBJ1-5 once TRBV6-5
CASSGRDRDEQYF TGTGCCAGCAGTGGTAGGGACAGGGACGAGCAGTACTTC TRBD1 TRBJ2-7 - TRBV25-1
CSVRKTPGYEQYF TGCAGCGTCCGGAAGACTCCCGGCTACGAGCAGTACTTC - TRBJ2-7 few TRBV29-1
CAWSGEPGGRKDVAEKLFF TGTGCCTGGAGTGGGGAACCAGGGGGACGTAAAGACGTGGCTGAAAAACTGTTTTTT TRBD1 TRBJ1-4 - TRBV30
CASSRQGRSPLHF TGTGCCAGCAGTCGACAGGGCCGTTCACCCCTCCACTTT TRBD1 TRBJ1-6 once TRBV28
CASSLDGGSYNEQFF TGCGCCAGCAGCTTGGACGGGGGGTCCTACAATGAGCAGTTCTTC TRBD2 TRBJ2-1 - TRBV5-1
CASSQRRPTVSDEQYF TGCGCCAGCAGCCAACGGCGGCCTACGGTTAGCGACGAGCAGTACTTC - TRBJ2-7 - TRBV4-1
CATLPRSGQLSSYEQYF TGTGCTACCCTACCCCGGTCCGGACAGCTAAGCTCCTACGAGCAGTACTTC - TRBJ2-7 - TRBV12-5
CASKRTGEEKLFF TGTGCCAGCAAGCGGACAGGGGAAGAAAAACTGTTTTTT TRBD1 TRBJ1-4 - TRBV9
CASRDSNSPLHF TGTGCCAGCAGGGACTCTAATTCACCCCTCCACTTT - TRBJ1-6 - TRBV2
CASTTRTASIYEQYF TGTGCCAGCACCACTAGGACAGCGTCCATTTACGAGCAGTACTTC - TRBJ2-7 - TRBV2
CASSLTGGPYEQYF TGTGCCAGCAGCTTAACAGGGGGCCCCTACGAGCAGTACTTC TRBD1 TRBJ2-7 - TRBV11-2
CASSLEQGNTEAFF TGTGCCAGCAGCTTAGAACAGGGGAACACTGAAGCTTTCTTT - TRBJ1-1 - TRBV7-9
CASSLDGGFQETQYF TGCGCCAGCAGCTTGGACGGGGGATTTCAAGAGACCCAGTACTTC - TRBJ2-5 - TRBV5-1
CAWTPDRGASGANVLTF TGTGCCTGGACGCCAGACAGGGGAGCAAGTGGGGCCAACGTCCTGACTTTC TRBD1 TRBJ2-6 once TRBV30
CASSYSGGRVAFF TGTGCCAGCAGTTACTCGGGGGGGCGGGTGGCTTTCTTT - TRBJ1-1 few TRBV6-5
CASTPGQGALNTGELFF TGTGCCAGTACCCCGGGACAGGGGGCCCTGAACACCGGGGAGCTGTTTTTT TRBD1 TRBJ2-2 - TRBV19
CAWSRRQGATEAFF TGTGCCTGGAGCCGTCGACAGGGGGCCACTGAAGCTTTCTTT TRBD1 TRBJ1-1 - TRBV30
CASSLVTGGKVGTEAFF TGCGCCAGCAGCTTGGTGACAGGGGGGAAGGTGGGCACTGAAGCTTTCTTT TRBD1 TRBJ1-1 - TRBV5-1
CASSQDRRYSGNTIYF TGCGCCAGCAGCCAAGACCGCCGGTACTCTGGAAACACCATATATTTT - TRBJ1-3 - TRBV4-1
CASSHLTPNTEAFF TGCGCCAGCAGCCATTTGACACCGAACACTGAAGCTTTCTTT - TRBJ1-1 few TRBV4-1
CASSTLPGMNTEAFF TGTGCCAGTAGTACTTTACCGGGAATGAACACTGAAGCTTTCTTT - TRBJ1-1 few TRBV19
CASFGVYGYTF TGTGCCAGCTTCGGGGTCTATGGCTACACCTTC - TRBJ1-2 - TRBV19